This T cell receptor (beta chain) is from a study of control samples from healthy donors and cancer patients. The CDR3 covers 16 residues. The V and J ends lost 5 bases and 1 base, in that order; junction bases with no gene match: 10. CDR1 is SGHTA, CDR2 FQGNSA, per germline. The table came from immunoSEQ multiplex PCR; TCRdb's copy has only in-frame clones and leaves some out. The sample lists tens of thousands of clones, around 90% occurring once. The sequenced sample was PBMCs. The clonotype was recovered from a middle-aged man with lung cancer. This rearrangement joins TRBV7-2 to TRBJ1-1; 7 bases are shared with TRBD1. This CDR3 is CASSDRDSARNTEAFF. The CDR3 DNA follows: TGTGCCAGCAGCGACCGGGACAGCGCTAGGAACACTGAAGCTTTCTTT.